These 25 T cell receptor beta chains were sequenced from one sample in a study of Ad26.COV2.S vaccination and SARS-CoV-2 variants. Produced via immunoSEQ multiplex PCR; TCRdb's table is partial and in-frame only. This sample has 350,000 to 450,000 clones, with around 82% found just once. Regarding treatment: roughly 20 received Ad26.COV2.S at low or high dose, single or two shots; 5 received placebo; per-sample allocation not given. Sampling was performed 63 days after the first vaccine or placebo injection. The sample was peripheral blood, taken in a trial of Ad26.COV2.S vaccine versus placebo. The receptors derive from a person between 18 and 65 years old who received the Ad26.COV2.S COVID-19 vaccine or a placebo.

This clone occurred a few times. The CDR3 is CASSLTSNTGELFF. The CDR3 region has the DNA TGTGCCAGCAGCCTGACTTCAAACACCGGGGAGCTGTTTTTT. The rearrangement uses TRBV7-2 and TRBJ2-2, with D uncertain. V lost 5 bases and J lost 2, with 9 bases in between. From germline, CDR1 is SGHTA and CDR2 FQGNSA. The CDR3 covers 14 residues.

In regard to this clone: Different DNA sequences within this sample yield the same CDR3. The CDR3 sequence: CASSLAGRGETQYF. Here the CDR3 DNA reads TGTGCCAGCAGCTTAGCGGGAAGGGGAGAGACCCAGTACTTC. The chain is built from TRBV7-3 and TRBJ2-5, with D possibly matching TRBD2 (6 bases). The CDR3 runs 14 residues. The germline V gene encodes CDR1 SGHTA and CDR2 FQGTGA. V was cut by 2 bases and J by 4 bases, with 11 bases left in between.

This clone was detected only once. The V and J genes are TRBV2 and TRBJ1-1; D is uncertain. Germline CDR1 and CDR2: SNHLY and FYNNEI. The CDR3 has 11 amino acids. Trimming took off 6 bases at V and 4 bases at J, with 6 bases between the two ends. CDR3 nucleotide sequence: TGTGCCAGCAGGGAGCTCACTGAAGCTTTCTTT. Translation: CASRELTEAFF.

DNA of the CDR3: TGCGCCAGCAGCCAAGATTGGGAGTACGAGCAGTACTTC. Translated, it gives CASSQDWEYEQYF. The V gene is TRBV4-1, the J gene TRBJ2-7; TRBD2 might be the D (5 bases). Germline-derived CDR1 and CDR2 are MGHRA and YSYEKL. V was pared by 0 bases and J by 4 bases, with 7 bases between. This CDR3 spans 13 amino acids.

The chain links TRBV19 to TRBJ2-4; the D gene is possibly TRBD2 (5 bases). V gave up 5 bases and J gave up 2 bases, with 19 bases separating them. The CDR3 has 17 amino acids. CDR1 and CDR2 from the germline V gene are LNHDA and SQIVND (reference sequence). The CDR3 is CASSQFSGYGTKNIQYF. In nucleotides, the CDR3 is TGTGCCAGTAGTCAATTTTCGGGGTACGGAACCAAAAACATTCAGTACTTC.

This sequence joins TRBV19 and TRBJ2-7, with 8 nucleotides matching TRBD1. This CDR3 has 14 amino acids. V was pared by 5 bases and J by 2 bases, with 5 bases of the junction left unmatched. The germline gives CDR1 LNHDA, CDR2 SQIVND (reference sequence). The chain's CDR3 is CASSPTGGTYEQYF. DNA for the CDR3: TGTGCCAGTAGTCCCACAGGGGGTACCTACGAGCAGTACTTC.

This clone was found once. The CDR3 DNA reads as TGTGCCAGCAGCACACCCCAGCATCAGCCCCAGCATTTT. Translated, it gives CASSTPQHQPQHF. The chain couples TRBV28 to TRBJ1-5; no clear D. This CDR3 comprises 13 residues. Trimming took 6 bases from V and 5 from J, leaving 11 bases between them. From germline, CDR1 is MDHEN and CDR2 SYDVKM.

The rearrangement links TRBV30 to TRBJ2-7; no clear D. V was shortened by 2 bases and J by 6 bases, with 14 bases between the two germline ends. Germline CDR1 is GTSNPN and CDR2 is SVGIG (reference sequence). This CDR3 spans 13 amino acids. This CDR3 reads CAWSLHDLGEQYF. The CDR3 DNA reads TGTGCCTGGAGTCTTCATGACCTTGGCGAGCAGTACTTC.

The chain employs TRBV30 and TRBJ1-1, with D possibly TRBD1 on 6 matching bases. The CDR3 spans 13 residues. V was clipped by 3 bases and J by 4 bases, with 12 bases between them. The germline V gene encodes CDR1 GTSNPN and CDR2 SVGIG (reference sequence). CDR3 nucleotide sequence: TGTGCCTGGAGCTTAGGGGGGGCCACTGAAGCTTTCTTT. Protein product: CAWSLGGATEAFF.

The J gene is TRBJ2-4, the V gene TRBV19; no clear D. CDR3 length: 16 amino acids. Germline V CDR1 and CDR2: LNHDA, SQIVND (reference sequence). Trimming stripped 3 bases from V and 2 bases from J, with 14 bases between. CDR3 sequence reads: CASSILGLGPKNIQYF. Written as DNA, the CDR3 is TGTGCCAGTAGTATTTTGGGGTTAGGCCCCAAAAACATTCAGTACTTC. The whole variable domain, filled in from reference TRBV19 and TRBJ2-4, reads DGGITQSPKYLFRKEGQNVTLSCEQNLNHDAMYWYRQDPGQGLRLIYYSQIVNDFQKGDIAEGYSVSREKKESFPLTVTSAQKNPTAFYLCASSILGLGPKNIQYFGAGTRLSVL.

The gene calls are TRBV4-2 and TRBJ1-4; no clear D. This CDR3 comprises 13 residues. V was pared by 1 base and J by 8 bases, with 8 bases between. The germline V gene encodes CDR1 LGHNA and CDR2 YNFKEQ. The CDR3 is CASSQGLAEKLFF. In DNA form, the CDR3 reads TGTGCCAGCAGCCAAGGTTTAGCCGAAAAACTGTTTTTT.

V usage is TRBV5-1 and J usage is TRBJ1-2; TRBD1 matches 7 bases. This CDR3 spans 13 amino acids. Trimming removed 0 bases from V and 12 bases from J; junction bases left unmatched: 8. Per germline, CDR1 SGHRS and CDR2 YFSETQ. CDR3 DNA: TGCGCCAGCAGCTTGGAAGTGACAGGGCGGGACACCTTC. It encodes CASSLEVTGRDTF. Full variable domain (remainder filled in from reference TRBV5-1 and TRBJ1-2): KAGVTQTPRYLIKTRGQQVTLSCSPISGHRSVSWYQQTPGQGLQFLFEYFSETQRNKGNFPGRFSGRQFSNSRSEMNVSTLELGDSALYLCASSLEVTGRDTFGSGTRLTVV.

The V call is TRBV11-2, the J call TRBJ1-4, with no clear D. The CDR3 contains 18 residues. Looked up from germline, CDR1 is SGHAT and CDR2 is FQNNGV. Trimming shortened V by 6 bases and J by 3 bases, and 23 bases separated the two germline ends. CDR3 protein: CASSSPRGRARANEKLFF. CDR3 sequence (DNA): TGTGCCAGCAGTTCGCCCCGGGGTCGGGCTCGGGCTAATGAAAAACTGTTTTTT.

The chain carries TRBV5-1 and TRBJ2-6; 10 bases line up with TRBD1. V shed 4 bases, J shed 0 bases, and the junction held 7 bases outside the gene matches. Per the germline V gene, CDR1 is SGHRS and CDR2 is YFSETQ. This CDR3 is built from 18 residues. The CDR3 loop reads CASSPWTGGRSGANVLTF. The CDR3 DNA sequence: TGCGCCAGCAGCCCCTGGACAGGGGGACGCTCTGGGGCCAACGTCCTGACTTTC.

The genes are TRBV30 and TRBJ1-4; TRBD1 matches 7 bases. The CDR3 totals 13 residues. The V gene's germline CDR1 is GTSNPN and CDR2 SVGIG (reference sequence). V shed 5 bases, J shed 5 bases, and the junction held 5 bases outside the gene matches. This chain's CDR3 is CAWAGTANEKLFF. In DNA form, the CDR3 reads TGTGCCTGGGCCGGGACAGCAAATGAAAAACTGTTTTTT.

This clone was counted between two and nine times. The chain combines TRBV14 with TRBJ1-2, with a possible D match to TRBD1 (5 bases). Trimming removed 1 base at V and 2 bases at J, with 11 bases between. The germline gives CDR1 SGHDN, CDR2 FVKESK. The CDR3 consists of 15 residues. The CDR3 DNA sequence: TGTGCCAGCAGCCAAGCGGGACTGTCGAACTATGGCTACACCTTC. Its translation is CASSQAGLSNYGYTF.

This sequence joins TRBV28 and TRBJ1-4; D is ambiguous. Deletions cut 4 bases from V and 6 bases from J, with 9 bases between. The germline V gene has CDR1 MDHEN and CDR2 SYDVKM. This CDR3 has 13 amino acids. In DNA, the CDR3 is TGTGCCAGCAGTTCCCTCCGGGATGAAAAACTGTTTTTT. Encoded protein: CASSSLRDEKLFF. Combining the CDR3 with reference TRBV28 and TRBJ1-4 gives the whole variable domain DVKVTQSSRYLVKRTGEKVFLECVQDMDHENMFWYRQDPGLGLRLIYFSYDVKMKEKGDIPEGYSVSREKKERFSLILESASTNQTSMYLCASSSLRDEKLFFGSGTQLSVL.

This chain links TRBV27 with TRBJ2-5; 8 bases line up with TRBD1. The germline V gene encodes CDR1 MNHEY and CDR2 SMNVEV (reference sequence). V shed 6 bases, J shed 5 bases, and the junction held 17 bases outside the gene matches. This CDR3 has 17 amino acids. This CDR3 is CASSMRQGSSMGETQYF. For the CDR3, the DNA is TGTGCCAGCAGCATGAGACAGGGGTCTAGTATGGGGGAGACCCAGTACTTC.

The genes are TRBV4-3 and TRBJ2-5, with 7 bases aligning to TRBD1. CDR1 LGHNA and CDR2 YSLEER come from the germline V gene. Losses at the gene ends were 1 base for V and 2 bases for J; bases not matched to a gene: 4. The CDR3 runs to 15 residues. Written as DNA, the CDR3 is TGCGCCAGCAGCCAAGGGGGACAGCGTCAAGAGACCCAGTACTTC. Its protein product is CASSQGGQRQETQYF.

The chain is built from TRBV4-3 and TRBJ1-2, with 12 bases aligning to TRBD1. CDR3 length: 18 residues. V lost 3 bases to trimming and J lost 5 bases; unmatched junction nucleotides: 13. In germline, CDR1 is LGHNA, CDR2 YSLEER. CDR3 protein: CASSQGPGQGAPEYGYTF. DNA of the CDR3: TGCGCCAGCAGCCAGGGACCGGGACAGGGGGCGCCGGAGTATGGCTACACCTTC.

This rearrangement joins TRBV2 to TRBJ2-4, with TRBD2 matching 7 bases. The V segment lost 6 bases and the J segment 7 bases; nucleotides outside the gene matches: 3. Germline V CDR1 and CDR2: SNHLY, FYNNEI. This CDR3 is built from 12 residues. Here the CDR3 reads CASRVGGNIQYF. CDR3 in DNA: TGTGCCAGCAGGGTGGGGGGGAACATTCAGTACTTC.

The chain employs TRBV11-3 and TRBJ2-7; 10 nucleotides agree with TRBD1. The germline V gene has CDR1 SGHNT and CDR2 YENEEA. This CDR3 contains 16 residues. With V trimmed by 5 bases and J by 4 bases, 11 bases remained unmatched. This CDR3 is CASSPEWGQGYYEQYF. The CDR3 nucleotides are TGTGCCAGCAGCCCCGAGTGGGGACAGGGGTATTACGAGCAGTACTTC.

This rearrangement joins TRBV29-1 to TRBJ2-3; no firm D call. This CDR3 region has 13 residues. V was cut by 5 bases and J by 2 bases, with 11 bases left in between. CDR1 is SQVTM, CDR2 ANQGSEA, per germline. The CDR3 DNA is TGCAGCGTTAGGTCTAAAAACACAGATACGCAGTATTTT. Protein sequence: CSVRSKNTDTQYF.

The chain couples TRBV5-1 to TRBJ1-3, with D perhaps TRBD1 (5 bases). The CDR3 is 15 residues long. The V and J ends lost 3 bases and 1 base respectively, with 11 bases between them. Germline CDR1 SGHRS, CDR2 YFSETQ. CDR3 sequence reads: CASSYARGSGNTIYF. Here the CDR3 DNA reads TGCGCCAGCAGCTATGCTCGGGGGTCTGGAAACACCATATATTTT. The variable domain in full, completed from reference TRBV5-1 and TRBJ1-3, reads KAGVTQTPRYLIKTRGQQVTLSCSPISGHRSVSWYQQTPGQGLQFLFEYFSETQRNKGNFPGRFSGRQFSNSRSEMNVSTLELGDSALYLCASSYARGSGNTIYFGEGSWLTVV.

The genes are TRBV7-2 and TRBJ2-1; 12 bases line up with TRBD2. Per germline, CDR1 SGHTA and CDR2 FQGNSA. After removal of 2 bases from V and 2 bases from J, the junction contained 4 bases not matched to a gene. The CDR3 contains 17 residues. As DNA, the CDR3 is TGTGCCAGCAGCTTACTGCTAGCGGGGGGGCCCTACAATGAGCAGTTCTTC. Protein product: CASSLLLAGGPYNEQFF.